The clone carrying this T cell receptor (beta chain) was detected only a few times. The sample belongs to a study of shared clonotypes between healthy human individuals. Per the study methods: Junction-only sequences produced by ImmunoSEQ had no quality scores, so filtering differed. Sequenced by immunoSEQ multiplex PCR; TCRdb stores in-frame clones only, minus some. That table is the source of V, J and clone size, and D and trimming were worked out from the DNA. The sample lists over 850,000 clones; around three quarters were seen once. All of the donors resided in Nashville, Tennessee, and each was a Caucasian adult. Sequencing was carried out using memory CD4+ T cells from PBMCs. Sample subset: CD45RA-negative fraction. This TCR was sampled from a man aged 18 to 29 in good health. Some clones in this sample may be carry-over from other donors' samples.

CDR3 loop: CASSRDSGRQPQHF. The CDR3 coding sequence is TGTGCCAGCAGTCGGGACAGTGGACGTCAGCCCCAGCATTTT. The V gene is TRBV2, the J gene TRBJ1-5; TRBD1 matches at 7 bases. There are 14 residues in the CDR3. J gave up 6 bases and V 5 bases, and 7 bases lay outside the gene matches. Germline V gene data show CDR1 as SNHLY and CDR2 as FYNNEI.